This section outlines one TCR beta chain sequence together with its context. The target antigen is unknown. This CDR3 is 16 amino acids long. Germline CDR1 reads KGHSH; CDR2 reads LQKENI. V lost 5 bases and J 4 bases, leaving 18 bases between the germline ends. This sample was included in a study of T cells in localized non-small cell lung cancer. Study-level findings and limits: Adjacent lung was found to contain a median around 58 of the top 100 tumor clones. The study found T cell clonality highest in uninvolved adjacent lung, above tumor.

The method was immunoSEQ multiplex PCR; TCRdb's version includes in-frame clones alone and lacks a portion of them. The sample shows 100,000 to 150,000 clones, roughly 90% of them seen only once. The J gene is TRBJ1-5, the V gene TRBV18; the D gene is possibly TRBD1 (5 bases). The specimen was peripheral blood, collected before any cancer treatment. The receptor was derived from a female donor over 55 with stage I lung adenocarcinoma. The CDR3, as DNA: TGTGCCAGCTCAGCCCTAAGGGGAGCCACTAATCAGCCCCAGCATTTT. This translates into CASSALRGATNQPQHF. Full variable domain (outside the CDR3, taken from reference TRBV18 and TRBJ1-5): NAGVMQNPRHLVRRRGQEARLRCSPMKGHSHVYWYRQLPEEGLKFMVYLQKENIIDESGMPKERFSAEFPKEGPSILRIQQVVRGDSAAYFCASSALRGATNQPQHFGDGTRLSIL.